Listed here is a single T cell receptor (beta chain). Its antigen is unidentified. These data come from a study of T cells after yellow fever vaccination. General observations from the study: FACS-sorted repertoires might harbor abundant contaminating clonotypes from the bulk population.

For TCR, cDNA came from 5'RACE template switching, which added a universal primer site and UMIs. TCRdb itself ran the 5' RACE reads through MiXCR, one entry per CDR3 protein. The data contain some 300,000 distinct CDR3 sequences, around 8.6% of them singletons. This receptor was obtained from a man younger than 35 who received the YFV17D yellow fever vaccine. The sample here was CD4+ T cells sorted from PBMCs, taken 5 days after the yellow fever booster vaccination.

The CDR3 sequence is CASSRQLRNTGELFF. CDR3 bases: TGTGCCAGCAGCAGACAATTACGAAACACCGGGGAGCTGTTTTTT. J is TRBJ2-2 and V is TRBV25-1; D gene uncertain. V was trimmed by 6 bases and J by 2 bases, leaving 13 bases between them. This CDR3 spans 15 amino acids. CDR1 is MGHDK, CDR2 SYGVNS, per germline.